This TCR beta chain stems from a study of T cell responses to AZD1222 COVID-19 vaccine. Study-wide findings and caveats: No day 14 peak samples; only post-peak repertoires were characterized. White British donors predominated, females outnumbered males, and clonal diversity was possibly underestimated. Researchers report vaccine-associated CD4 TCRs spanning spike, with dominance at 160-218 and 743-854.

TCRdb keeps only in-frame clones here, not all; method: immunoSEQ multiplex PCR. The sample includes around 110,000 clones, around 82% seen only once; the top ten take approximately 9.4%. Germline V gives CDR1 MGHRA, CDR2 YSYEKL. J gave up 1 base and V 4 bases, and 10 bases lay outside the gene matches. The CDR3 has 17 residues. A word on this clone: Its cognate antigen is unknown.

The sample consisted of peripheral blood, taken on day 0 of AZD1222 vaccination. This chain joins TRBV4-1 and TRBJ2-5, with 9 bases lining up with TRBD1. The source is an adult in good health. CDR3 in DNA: TGCGCCAGCAGCCTTGAAATCGGGACAGGGACCCAAGAGACCCAGTACTTC. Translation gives CASSLEIGTGTQETQYF.